This TCR beta chain was captured by sequencing in a study of T cells in Graves' hyperthyroidism and ophthalmopathy. On the basis of clinical symptoms, serum thyroxine and TRAb, thyroid ultrasound and orbital computed tomography, diagnoses were made. Using RNA transcripts as the source, TCR beta CDR3 regions were amplified. A first-round RT-PCR of the TCR CDR3 used the HTBI primer set. TCRdb reprocessed the multiplex PCR reads with MiXCR, giving one entry per CDR3 protein. Altogether about 420,000 distinct CDR3 sequences are present, 15% to 19% being singletons, with the ten largest covering around 7.3%. This receptor was identified in a woman between 18 and 29 years old with Graves' hyperthyroidism. Sample: blood.

CDR3 amino acids: CSVRAGWDTQYF. CDR3 DNA: TGCAGCGTCAGAGCGGGGTGGGATACGCAGTATTTT. V and J are TRBV29-1 and TRBJ2-3; 7 positions match TRBD2. The V segment lost 6 bases and the J segment 6 bases; nucleotides outside the gene matches: 6. This CDR3 spans 12 amino acids. Germline assignment: CDR1 SQVTM and CDR2 ANQGSEA.